This T cell receptor beta chain was captured in a study of cytomegalovirus exposure and HLA in healthy donors. Findings and caveats of the study: The listing of 150 to 200 TCR beta chains classed them as cytomegalovirus-associated. It was reported in a later analysis that an Asian-associated ancestry cluster showed fewer N-insertions than the roughly 670-donor mean. Productive rates of about 87% or about 30% were seen for most TCR beta V segments in an earlier analysis.

In the case of this clone: No antigen is known for it.

CDR1 and CDR2 (germline): MNHEY, SVGAGI. With 6 bases removed from V and 3 bases from J, the gap between germline ends came to 18 bases. This CDR3 contains 15 residues. PCR was performed using 60 Vbeta and 13 Jbeta primers. TCRdb's copy holds only in-frame clones and misses some; the assay was immunoSEQ multiplex PCR. Here the sample table reports approximately 120,000 clones. Material for sequencing was PBMCs. The chain links TRBV6-5 to TRBJ2-7; a possible D gene is TRBD1 (7 bases). The source is a man aged 40-50 years in good health and CMV-seronegative. The CDR3 bases are TGTGCCAGCAGCCAAGGCGGGGCAGGGGGCTACGAGCAGTACTTC. It is translated as CASSQGGAGGYEQYF.